These T cell receptor beta chains were read from a single sample in a study of cytomegalovirus exposure and HLA in healthy donors. Clones were read by immunoSEQ multiplex PCR, and TCRdb kept only the in-frame ones, dropping some. The sample holds approximately 150,000 clones, 60% to 70% seen once. Sequenced input: PBMCs. The receptor set was obtained from a woman in her sixties or seventies in good health and CMV-seropositive. Each CDR3 is given with its conserved first and last residue. A D gene is named only where the DNA matches it firmly.

d_gene	len	v_gene	j_gene	CDR3aa
.	14	TRBV27	TRBJ2-1	CASSLGGTYNEQFF
.	14	TRBV15	TRBJ2-3	CATSRDMRVDTQYF
.	15	TRBV28	TRBJ2-3	CASSSSGLPPDTQYF
TRBD1	12	TRBV27	TRBJ2-2	CASRQGTGELFF
TRBD2	16	TRBV11-2	TRBJ2-1	CASSLSPGLALNEQFF
TRBD2	15	TRBV28	TRBJ2-3	CASSRSGRRVDTQYF
TRBD1	15	TRBV7-2	TRBJ1-5	CASSRQGANNQPQHF
TRBD2	15	TRBV30	TRBJ2-1	CAWSALAGENNEQFF
TRBD1	15	TRBV6-5	TRBJ2-3	CASSRDRVFQDTQYF
.	18	TRBV5-5	TRBJ1-5	CASSRPSGGIRSNQPQHF
TRBD2	13	TRBV29-1	TRBJ2-7	CSALAGGIDEQYF
.	16	TRBV5-5	TRBJ1-5	CASSLTGSLSNQPQHF
.	15	TRBV28	TRBJ1-1	CASTRAGGTYTEAFF
.	15	TRBV7-2	TRBJ2-2	CASSAMAGGGGELFF
.	11	TRBV30	TRBJ1-2	CAGPGLNGYTF
.	15	TRBV7-2	TRBJ1-2	CASSLRAGSNYGYTF
TRBD1	13	TRBV6-5	TRBJ2-7	CASSLTGGGEQYF
.	14	TRBV5-1	TRBJ2-7	CASSPLQGPYEQYF
TRBD1	16	TRBV7-9	TRBJ1-3	CASSLSQGAGGNTIYF
.	14	TRBV28	TRBJ1-3	CASSLAGHEVTIYF